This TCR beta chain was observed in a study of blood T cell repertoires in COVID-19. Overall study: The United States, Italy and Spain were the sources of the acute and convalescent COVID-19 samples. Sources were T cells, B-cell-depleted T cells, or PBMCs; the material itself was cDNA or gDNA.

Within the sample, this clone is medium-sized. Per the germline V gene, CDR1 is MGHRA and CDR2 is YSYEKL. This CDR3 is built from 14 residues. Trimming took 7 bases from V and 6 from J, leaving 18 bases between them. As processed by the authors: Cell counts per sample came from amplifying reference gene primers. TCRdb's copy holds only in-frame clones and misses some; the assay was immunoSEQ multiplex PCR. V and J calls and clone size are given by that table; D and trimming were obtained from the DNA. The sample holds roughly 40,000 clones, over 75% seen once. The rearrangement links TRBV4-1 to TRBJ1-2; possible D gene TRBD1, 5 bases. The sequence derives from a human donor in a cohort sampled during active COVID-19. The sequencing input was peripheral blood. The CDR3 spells CASMAGGGVNGYTF. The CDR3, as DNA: TGCGCCAGCATGGCGGGGGGAGGGGTTAATGGCTACACCTTC.